Sequencing of this T cell receptor beta chain was carried out in a study of Graves' ophthalmopathy and Graves' hyperthyroidism (dated by TCRdb to about 2018). Regarding the research as a whole: Peripheral blood was collected before any treatment was given, at the time of initial diagnosis. To tell Graves' ophthalmopathy apart from Graves' hyperthyroidism, and to predict which patients would progress to ophthalmopathy, the study relied on TCR beta repertoire signatures. In total, approximately 130 blood samples were TCR-sequenced: 40 to 45 ophthalmopathy, over 70 hyperthyroidism and some 17 hyperthyroidism-to-ophthalmopathy patients. A discovery set of about 99 patients (around 44 ophthalmopathy, 55 to 60 stable hyperthyroidism) was enrolled to explore V-J signatures distinguishing ophthalmopathy from hyperthyroidism. An independent validation cohort comprised some 19 hyperthyroidism patients and over 15 patients who later progressed from hyperthyroidism to ophthalmopathy. T-cell repertoires of thyroid tissue and blood were compared in 5 or 6 hyperthyroidism patients. Following sampling, methimazole starting at 30 mg daily was administered to hyperthyroidism patients, and high-dose intravenous methylprednisolone was administered to ophthalmopathy patients. The roughly 94 discovery patients were randomly divided into training and test sets at a 7:3 ratio.

Patients with ophthalmopathy had moderately to severely active disease, with a Clinical Activity Score of 3 or more, a NOSPECS grade of 4 or more, and a disease duration of less than 3 months. Patients with other autoimmune diseases, uncontrolled infections, pregnancy or lactation were excluded from the study. Clinical symptoms, serum thyroxine, TRAb, thyroid ultrasound and orbital computed tomography were used for diagnosis. PBMCs were isolated from 7.5 to 10 ml of fresh peripheral blood by Ficoll-Paque density gradient centrifugation. Total RNA was extracted using Trizol reagent, and RNA quality was checked on an Agilent 2100 Bioanalyzer. The sample holds many counts of this clonotype. Its target antigen remains unknown. It has no much larger one-base neighbor in the sample; base qualities were not kept. The CDR3, cysteine through phenylalanine, is 14 amino acids long. This entry keeps only the CDR3 DNA: 42 bases, framed from base 1. Ends trimmed: V by 6 bases, J by 0 bases; bases unmatched to a gene: 5. CDR1 is given as MNHNS and CDR2 as SASEGT, both from the germline V gene.

TCR beta CDR3 regions were amplified from RNA transcripts for repertoire sequencing. A first-round RT-PCR used HTBI primers with the Qiagen OneStep RT-PCR kit, followed by a second-round multiplex PCR, size selection and purification. Libraries were sequenced paired-end with 100 bp reads on an Illumina HiSeq2000. In the authors' own workflow: Reads were processed with SOAPnuke, discarding reads with adapters, uncalled bases, mean Phred below 15, or no exact constant-primer or identifier match. COPE v1.2.5 was used to merge the high-quality paired reads. Unique nucleotide sequences were defined as clonotypes and aligned to IMGT TRB V, D and J references using MiTCR v1.1. The analysis was limited to V-J combinations with a frequency above 0.0001, which together covered 99% to 99.2% of repertoires. A TCR clonal expansion and chaos score per V-J combination was defined as the ratio of F50 clonal expansion to chaos observed in the TCRdist matrix. Features were reduced by Welch's t-statistics and random forest to approximately 13 V-J combinations, which fed a naive Bayes classifier. Thyroid-blood repertoire similarity was quantified with the Morisita-Horn index. TCRdb itself trimmed the public reads at Q25 with fastp, ran MiXCR and retained productive beta chains. Merged by CDR3 protein, the rows form single entries marked with the most common genes and DNA. These V and J calls originate from TCRdb's pipeline instead of the authors' own analysis. The sample table contains about half a million distinct CDR3 sequences; only one count was recorded for 13% to 15% of them. The ten largest clones add up to over 7.5% of the sample.

The research as a whole found: Sample size was not statistically predetermined, and group allocation was not concealed from the investigators. In cross-validation, the 13-signature model distinguished ophthalmopathy from stable hyperthyroidism with approximately 90% sensitivity and around 81% specificity, and in the test set the corresponding values were approximately 80% and 75%. Most of the expanded thyroid clonotypes with a frequency above 0.001 were also detected in blood, and it was suggested that the thyroid immune response may be reflected by blood repertoires. In validation, the model predicted ophthalmopathy progression with about 71% sensitivity and approximately 75% specificity; some 13 predicted patients were CT-confirmed with GO in a median of approximately 6.5 months.

The sample consisted of blood. The TCR sequence derives from a woman in her thirties with Graves' ophthalmopathy. Donor details come from another sample of the same person, matched by shared clones. The chain couples TRBV6-1 to TRBJ2-7, and TRBD2 aligns with 7 junction nucleotides. Read as DNA, the sequence is TGTGCCAGCAGAGTTAGCGGGCCCTCCTACGAGCAGTACTTC. Its coded protein is CASRVSGPSYEQYF.